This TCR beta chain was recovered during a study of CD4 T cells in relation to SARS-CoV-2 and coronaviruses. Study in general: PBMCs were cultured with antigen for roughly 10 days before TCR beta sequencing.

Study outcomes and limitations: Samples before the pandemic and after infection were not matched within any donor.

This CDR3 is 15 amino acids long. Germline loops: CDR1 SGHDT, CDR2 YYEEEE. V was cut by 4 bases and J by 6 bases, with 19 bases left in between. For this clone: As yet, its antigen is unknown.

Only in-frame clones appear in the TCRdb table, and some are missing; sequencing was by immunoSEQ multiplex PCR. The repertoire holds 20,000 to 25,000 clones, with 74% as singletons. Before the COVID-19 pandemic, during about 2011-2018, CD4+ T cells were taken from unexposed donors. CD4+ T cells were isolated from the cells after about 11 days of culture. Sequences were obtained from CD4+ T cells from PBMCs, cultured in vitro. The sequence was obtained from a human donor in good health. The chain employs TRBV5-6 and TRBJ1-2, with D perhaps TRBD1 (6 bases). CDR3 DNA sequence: TGTGCCAGCAGCCCCCAGGGGTATGGCTTTCATGGCTACACCTTC. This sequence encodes CASSPQGYGFHGYTF.